The clone carrying this T cell receptor beta chain was seen just once. Each diagnosis was grounded in clinical symptoms, serum thyroxine and TRAb, thyroid ultrasound, and orbital computed tomography. There were TCR beta CDR3 regions amplified from RNA transcripts. First-round RT-PCR targeting the TCR CDR3 was performed with the HTBI primer set. TCRdb reprocessed the multiplex PCR reads with MiXCR, giving one entry per CDR3 protein. The sample includes around 500,000 distinct CDR3 sequences, roughly an eighth of them seen just once. This sample stems from a study of T cells in Graves' hyperthyroidism and ophthalmopathy. The sequencing input was blood. The sequence derives from a woman under 30 with Graves' hyperthyroidism.

The CDR3 loop is CASSQPITGQAEYGYTF. The CDR3 DNA follows: TGTGCCAGCAGCCAACCTATCACGGGACAGGCGGAATATGGCTACACCTTC. The V gene is TRBV12-3 or TRBV12-4, the J gene TRBJ1-2, with TRBD1 matching over 8 bases. The CDR3 runs 17 residues. Unmatched junction bases numbered 17, after V lost 6 bases and J lost 5 bases.